The source of this T cell receptor beta chain is a study of shared clonotypes between healthy human individuals. Germline V gene lookup returns CDR1 SQVTM and CDR2 ANQGSEA. The V segment lost 7 bases and the J segment 5 bases; nucleotides outside the gene matches: 3. This CDR3 region has 12 residues. Terminally differentiated effector memory CD45RA+ cells were excluded from the naive CD8 cells, which were CD45RO-negative and positively selected for CCR7. The data were produced by immunoSEQ multiplex PCR, yet TCRdb's version contains in-frame clones alone and is incomplete. The top ten clones hold more than 1.5% of a sample with about 2.1 million clones, just under 95% of them seen once.

The sequencing sample was made of naive CD8+ T cells from PBMCs. The chain recombines TRBV29-1 with TRBJ2-2, with TRBD2 identical over 8 bases. This clonotype was sampled from a man between 18 and 35 years old in good health. Some clones in this sample may be carry-over from other donors' samples. Here the CDR3 reads CSAGTRTGELFF. For the CDR3, the DNA is TGCAGCGCCGGGACTAGAACCGGGGAGCTGTTTTTT.